The 17 T cell receptor beta chains reported below all come from one sample, sequenced in a study of beta chain features in type 1 diabetes. Every isolated RNA sample was fully reverse transcribed, so sequencing captured expressed TCRB transcripts. Some clones are missing from TCRdb's copy, which holds only in-frame ones; the method was immunoSEQ multiplex PCR. This sample has around 160,000 clones, with around 51% found just once. Sequenced: Tregs from blood. These receptors all come from a man between 18 and 35 years old in good health.

The V gene is TRBV7-2, the J gene TRBJ2-2; D is unresolved. CDR1 is SGHTA and CDR2 is FQGNSA in the germline V gene. V gave up 1 base and J gave up 3 bases, with 6 bases separating them. The CDR3 is 14 residues long. CDR3 in amino acids: CASSLVPDTGELFF. In DNA form, the CDR3 reads TGTGCCAGCAGCTTAGTACCGGACACCGGGGAGCTGTTTTTT.

This chain links TRBV30 with TRBJ1-2; 10 nucleotides match TRBD1. Germline lookup yields CDR1 GTSNPN and CDR2 SVGIG (reference sequence). The length of the CDR3 is 15 residues. With 2 bases clipped from V and 4 bases from J, the junction kept 7 bases outside the gene matches. The CDR3 region has the DNA TGTGCCTGGAGTTTTACGGGACAGGGGAGCTATGGCTACACCTTC. Protein: CAWSFTGQGSYGYTF.

This rearrangement joins TRBV28 to TRBJ1-1; D remains ambiguous. Trimming cost V 6 bases and J 3 bases, with 14 bases left between them. The CDR3 contains 14 residues. Germline assignment: CDR1 MDHEN and CDR2 SYDVKM. The CDR3 loop is CASRHYPRDTEAFF. In DNA, the CDR3 is TGTGCCAGCAGGCACTACCCTAGAGACACTGAAGCTTTCTTT.

The gene calls are TRBV28 and TRBJ2-3; the match to TRBD1 covers 7 bases. The germline V gene encodes CDR1 MDHEN and CDR2 SYDVKM. The CDR3 contains 15 residues. The junction had 4 bases not matched to a gene; V was cut back by 4 bases and J by 0 bases. As DNA, the CDR3 is TGTGCCAGCAGTTACCCGGGACAGAGCACAGATACGCAGTATTTT. Translated, it gives CASSYPGQSTDTQYF.

This clone appeared a few times. The J gene is TRBJ1-4, the V gene TRBV23-1; maybe TRBD1 (6 bases). Being an ORF, TRBV23-1 has a function that is uncertain. Trimming removed 0 bases from V and 0 bases from J, with 23 bases in between. This CDR3 is built from 21 residues. The CDR3 is CASSQSPQGSRTRATNEKLFF. The CDR3 DNA is TGCGCCAGCAGTCAATCCCCGCAGGGGAGTAGGACAAGGGCAACTAATGAAAAACTGTTTTTT.

This clone was found a few times. The chain has TRBV7-8 and TRBJ2-1, with 11 bases that match TRBD1. Per the germline V gene, CDR1 is SGHVS and CDR2 is FQNEAQ. CDR3 length equals 16 residues. With 5 bases clipped from V and 4 bases from J, the junction kept 7 bases outside the gene matches. CDR3 residues: CASSTQGTGGYNEQFF. The CDR3, as DNA: TGTGCCAGCAGCACACAAGGGACAGGGGGATACAATGAGCAGTTCTTC.

The chain links TRBV5-5 to TRBJ1-2; tentative D call: TRBD1 (6 bases). This CDR3 has 13 amino acids. Germline V CDR1 and CDR2: SGHKS, YYEKEE (reference sequence). V gave up 5 bases and J gave up 6 bases, with 14 bases separating them. The CDR3 DNA reads TGTGCCAGCAGTTGGACAGCGATGGATGGCTACACCTTC. This codes for CASSWTAMDGYTF.

This clone was counted between two and nine times. The chain combines TRBV7-9 with TRBJ1-2, with TRBD1 identical over 9 bases. The V gene's germline CDR1 is SEHNR and CDR2 FQNEAQ (reference sequence). V lost 5 bases and J lost 6; bases outside the gene matches: 4. The CDR3 totals 13 residues. This CDR3 is CASSLTGGDGYTF. The CDR3 region has the DNA TGTGCCAGCAGCCTCACAGGGGGCGATGGCTACACCTTC.

This clone was counted a few times. The rearrangement uses TRBV29-1 and TRBJ1-1; possibly TRBD1 for D (6 bases). The CDR3 has 14 amino acids. Germline V lookup: CDR1 SQVTM, CDR2 ANQGSEA. V lost 3 bases to trimming and J lost 4 bases, with 15 bases between them. The CDR3 sequence is CSVEGGAGSTEAFF. CDR3 nucleotide sequence: TGCAGCGTTGAGGGGGGGGCCGGGAGCACTGAAGCTTTCTTT.

This clone showed up just a few times. Here the CDR3 reads CSVAGGTGNTIYF. The CDR3 nucleotides are TGCAGCGTTGCAGGGGGAACTGGAAACACCATATATTTT. The chain couples TRBV29-1 to TRBJ1-3; 7 nucleotides agree with TRBD1. Per the germline V gene, CDR1 is SQVTM and CDR2 is ANQGSEA. Trimming removed 4 bases from V and 2 bases from J; junction bases left unmatched: 2. The CDR3 sequence is 13 residues long.

This chain connects TRBV13 to TRBJ2-5; TRBD1 matches at 7 bases. Unmatched junction bases numbered 10, after V lost 3 bases and J lost 3 bases. From germline, CDR1 is PRHDT and CDR2 FYEKMQ (reference sequence). The length of the CDR3 is 16 residues. CDR3 DNA sequence: TGTGCCAGCAGCTTTCCGACAGGGCTCCGGGAAGAGACCCAGTACTTC. Amino acid sequence: CASSFPTGLREETQYF.

The V gene is TRBV2, the J gene TRBJ2-7; TRBD2 aligns across 7 bases. Germline V gene lookup returns CDR1 SNHLY and CDR2 FYNNEI. Trimming took 8 bases from V and 3 from J; bases not matched to a gene: 7. The CDR3 spans 13 residues. The CDR3 sequence is CASSGTGGYEQYF. The CDR3, as DNA: TGTGCCAGCTCCGGGACGGGGGGCTACGAGCAGTACTTC.

This sequence joins TRBV7-9 and TRBJ1-1; the D gene is possibly TRBD1 (6 bases). Germline V gene data show CDR1 as SEHNR and CDR2 as FQNEAQ (reference sequence). V was cut by 6 bases and J by 0 bases, with 17 bases left in between. CDR3 length equals 16 residues. CDR3 amino acids: CASSSPRTVMNTEAFF. CDR3 DNA sequence: TGTGCCAGCAGTTCCCCCCGGACAGTTATGAACACTGAAGCTTTCTTT.

The V call is TRBV5-1, the J call TRBJ2-2; TRBD1 is a possible D gene (6 bases). In germline, CDR1 is SGHRS, CDR2 YFSETQ. Trimming pared 4 bases from V and 2 bases from J, leaving 21 bases between. The CDR3 runs 18 residues. CDR3 sequence (DNA): TGCGCCAGCAGCGCCTCTCCGGGACAACAATCCAACACCGGGGAGCTGTTTTTT. Translating gives CASSASPGQQSNTGELFF.

This clone counts as medium-sized. The chain joins TRBV7-3 to TRBJ1-2; D call uncertain. V was clipped by 0 bases and J by 6 bases, with 17 bases between them. Germline lookup yields CDR1 SGHTA and CDR2 FQGTGA. This CDR3 contains 16 residues. CDR3 loop: CASSLTPAAAAHGYTF. The DNA of the CDR3 is TGTGCCAGCAGCTTAACTCCCGCGGCTGCAGCGCATGGCTACACCTTC.

The V and J genes are TRBV7-6 and TRBJ2-7, with TRBD2 matching 11 bases. With 5 bases clipped from V and 7 bases from J, the junction kept 13 bases outside the gene matches. The CDR3 has 16 amino acids. Germline-derived CDR1 and CDR2 are SGHVS and FNYEAQ. CDR3 sequence reads: CASSHPGTSGFREQYF. As DNA, the CDR3 is TGTGCCAGCAGCCACCCCGGGACTAGCGGTTTTCGGGAGCAGTACTTC.

The sample holds a few counts of this clone. The rearrangement links TRBV6-1 to TRBJ2-2, with 11 bases that match TRBD2. V shed 7 bases, J shed 3 bases, and the junction held 4 bases outside the gene matches. The germline gives CDR1 MNHNS, CDR2 SASEGT. This CDR3 spans 15 amino acids. The CDR3 here is CASNRLAGYTGELFF. The CDR3 region has the DNA TGTGCCAGCAATCGACTAGCGGGATACACCGGGGAGCTGTTTTTT.